The source of this TCR beta chain is a study of cytomegalovirus exposure and HLA in healthy donors. PCR was performed using 60 Vbeta and 13 Jbeta primers. Original methodology: An analysis performed later counted roughly 80 million unique TCR beta chains (roughly 11 million of them shared). Here immunoSEQ multiplex PCR was the method, and the copy in TCRdb shows in-frame clones only, minus some. The V and J calls and clone size were taken over from that table, and D and trimming were inferred from the DNA. Of around 180,000 clones listed, around 83% are singletons. Details on this clone: The antigen remains unidentified.

Findings and caveats of the study: In all likelihood, a cluster of highly shared sequence variants was a sequencing artifact. Trimming of TCR beta V- and J-genes showed a link, identified in a later analysis, to a missense DCLRE1C variant.

Germline V gene data show CDR1 as SGHVS and CDR2 as FQNEAQ. With 2 bases clipped from V and 6 bases from J, the junction kept 5 bases outside the gene matches. The CDR3 has 14 amino acids. The receptor was derived from a woman between 40 and 50 years old in good health and CMV-seronegative. The chain combines TRBV7-8 with TRBJ2-5; 8 nucleotides line up with TRBD2. Specimen: PBMCs. In nucleotides, the CDR3 is TGTGCCAGCAGCTTAAGAAGCGGGAGTAAGACCCAGTACTTC. Translation gives CASSLRSGSKTQYF.